A single sample is the source of the 2 T cell receptor beta chains below, sequenced in a study of long-term antiretroviral therapy in people with HIV. It was version v3.0 of the immunoSEQ assay that was run at survey level. TCRdb keeps only in-frame clones here, not all; method: immunoSEQ multiplex PCR. The profile shows about 32,000 clones, 85% of them singletons. Sequencing was performed on unsorted PBMCs, taken 3.3 years after starting antiretroviral therapy. These receptors came from a man between 18 and 35 years old with HIV.

The chain has TRBV6-6 and TRBJ1-3; no firm D call. CDR1 is MNHNY and CDR2 is SVGAGI in the germline V gene (reference sequence). This CDR3 region has 14 residues. The germline V and J ends were trimmed by 5 bases and 1 base, with 9 bases remaining between them. CDR3 nucleotides: TGTGCCAGCAGTAACGGACGGTCTGGAAACACCATATATTTT. Translation: CASSNGRSGNTIYF.

This clone was picked up one time. The V and J genes are TRBV10-3 and TRBJ2-7; D is possibly TRBD2 (6 bases). The ends were cut back, 6 bases at V and 2 bases at J, with 8 bases in the middle. The CDR3 totals 12 residues. The V gene's germline CDR1 is ENHRY and CDR2 SYGVKD. The CDR3 loop reads CAIRGGPYEQYF. CDR3 in DNA: TGTGCCATCAGGGGAGGTCCCTACGAGCAGTACTTC.